This passage covers 25 T cell receptor beta chains from one sample sequenced in a study of blood T cell repertoires in COVID-19. Sequencing used immunoSEQ multiplex PCR; TCRdb keeps in-frame clones, though not all of them. The profile covers 85,000 to 130,000 clones, with roughly 80% appearing a single time and about 5% taken by the ten largest. Sequenced input: peripheral blood. These receptors were obtained from a man aged 55 to 70 with acute or convalescent COVID-19.

The DNA for the CDR3 is TGTGCCAGTAGTATATCGGCGACAGCGACCAACACTGAAGCTTTCTTT. Residues: CASSISATATNTEAFF. The chain carries TRBV19 and TRBJ1-1; D perhaps matches TRBD1 (5 bases). The CDR3 spans 16 residues. Germline V CDR1 and CDR2: LNHDA, SQIVND (reference sequence). The ends were cut back, 2 bases at V and 2 bases at J, with 15 bases in the middle.

In DNA form, the CDR3 reads TGTGCCAGCTCACCAACAACAGTTGTTCAGCCCCAGCATTTT. Translated: CASSPTTVVQPQHF. The J gene is TRBJ1-5, the V gene TRBV18; D call uncertain. The CDR3 is made up of 14 amino acids. Trimming cost V 2 bases and J 6 bases, with 11 bases left between them. Germline CDR1 KGHSH, CDR2 LQKENI.

The chain uses TRBV5-4 and TRBJ1-1, with 7 nucleotides matching TRBD1. There are 14 residues in the CDR3. Germline assignment: CDR1 SGHNT and CDR2 YYREEE (reference sequence). The J segment lost 4 bases and the V segment lost 5 bases, leaving 8 bases of the junction unmatched. The CDR3, as DNA: TGTGCCAGCAGTCCCGACAGGGTGGGCACTGAAGCTTTCTTT. Translation: CASSPDRVGTEAFF. Drawing the rest from reference TRBV5-4 and TRBJ1-1, the complete variable domain is ETGVTQSPTHLIKTRGQQVTLRCSSQSGHNTVSWYQQALGQGPQFIFQYYREEENGRGNFPPRFSGLQFPNYSSELNVNALELDDSALYLCASSPDRVGTEAFFGQGTRLTVV.

The J gene is TRBJ1-1, the V gene TRBV7-9; 8 nucleotides match TRBD1. The CDR3 is 15 amino acids. CDR1 and CDR2 (germline): SEHNR, FQNEAQ (reference sequence). Unmatched junction bases numbered 3, after V lost 3 bases and J lost 0 bases. CDR3 in amino acids: CASSFSTGVNTEAFF. The CDR3 region has the DNA TGTGCCAGCAGCTTCTCGACAGGGGTGAACACTGAAGCTTTCTTT.

The chain couples TRBV30 to TRBJ1-1; 8 nucleotides match TRBD1. Germline CDR1 reads GTSNPN; CDR2 reads SVGIG (reference sequence). This CDR3 has 12 amino acids. V shed 4 bases, J shed 11 bases, and the junction held 9 bases outside the gene matches. The CDR3 spells CAWKTGVAAAFF. The CDR3 DNA follows: TGTGCCTGGAAGACAGGGGTTGCCGCGGCTTTCTTT.

This rearrangement joins TRBV5-1 to TRBJ2-3; unclear D gene. The germline V gene has CDR1 SGHRS and CDR2 YFSETQ. This CDR3 is 14 amino acids long. V lost 1 base to trimming and J lost 2 bases, with 8 bases between them. The CDR3: CASSLLLNTDTQYF. The DNA of the CDR3 is TGCGCCAGCAGCTTGCTTCTTAACACAGATACGCAGTATTTT.

The chain combines TRBV18 with TRBJ2-3; TRBD2 matches 9 bases. The CDR3 covers 13 residues. Per the germline V gene, CDR1 is KGHSH and CDR2 is LQKENI. The CDR3 region is CATTSGNTDTQYF. The CDR3 nucleotides are TGTGCTACGACTAGCGGAAACACAGATACGCAGTATTTT. Variable domain in full (rest from reference TRBV18 and TRBJ2-3): NAGVMQNPRHLVRRRGQEARLRCSPMKGHSHVYWYRQLPEEGLKFMVYLQKENIIDESGMPKERFSAEFPKEGPSILRIQQVVRGDSAAYFCATTSGNTDTQYFGPGTRLTVL.

This chain uses TRBV29-1 with TRBJ2-2; 9 bases fit TRBD1. Trimming at V came to 3 bases and at J to 4 bases, leaving 0 bases not matched to a gene. CDR3 length: 13 residues. The V gene's germline CDR1 is SQVTM and CDR2 ANQGSEA. The CDR3 spells CSVEDRGTGELFF. The CDR3 DNA reads TGCAGCGTTGAGGACAGGGGCACCGGGGAGCTGTTTTTT.

CDR3 in DNA: TGTGCCAGCATGGGCCACCCCGGACAGGCAAGCCCTGAAGCTTTCTTT. It yields the protein CASMGHPGQASPEAFF. The chain carries TRBV4-2 and TRBJ1-1, with 7 positions matching TRBD1. Germline loops: CDR1 LGHNA, CDR2 YNFKEQ. The CDR3 has 16 amino acids. Losses at the gene ends were 7 bases for V and 6 bases for J; bases not matched to a gene: 17.

The chain uses TRBV7-2 and TRBJ2-1, with a weak D call TRBD1 (5 bases). Trimming removed 5 bases from V and 5 bases from J, with 10 bases in between. The CDR3 loop spans 13 amino acids. Germline V lookup: CDR1 SGHTA, CDR2 FQGNSA. This CDR3 is CASSLGLNNEQFF. CDR3 coding DNA: TGTGCCAGCAGCCTGGGGCTCAACAATGAGCAGTTCTTC.

The chain is built from TRBV12-5 and TRBJ2-3, with 8 bases fitting TRBD2. Germline CDR1 LGHNT, CDR2 FRNRAP. This CDR3 has 17 amino acids. Unmatched junction bases numbered 10, after V lost 4 bases and J lost 1 base. As DNA, the CDR3 is TGTGCTAGTGGTTCCTCGGGGGGGCTAGCGGGCACAGATACGCAGTATTTT. Its translation: CASGSSGGLAGTDTQYF.

The sample holds a few counts of this clone. The rearrangement joins TRBV6-5 to TRBJ1-4; D is perhaps TRBD1 (5 bases). The CDR3 is 14 residues long. Per germline, CDR1 MNHEY and CDR2 SVGAGI. V lost 5 bases to trimming and J lost 7 bases, with 14 bases between them. CDR3 bases: TGTGCCAGCAGTCTGGACACCCAGGCTGAAAAACTGTTTTTT. It specifies CASSLDTQAEKLFF.

This clone was recorded a few times. The chain combines TRBV19 with TRBJ1-2; 9 bases map to TRBD1. The V and J ends lost 10 bases and 3 bases, in that order; junction bases with no gene match: 9. This CDR3 region has 14 residues. Per the germline V gene, CDR1 is LNHDA and CDR2 is SQIVND (reference sequence). CDR3 nucleotide sequence: TGTGCCACCAAAAAACAGGGGGCAGACTATGGCTACACCTTC. Protein sequence: CATKKQGADYGYTF.

V and J are TRBV7-9 and TRBJ1-2, with D tentatively TRBD1 (6 bases). Between the trimmed V and J ends, which lost 2 bases and 0 bases, there was a span of 13 bases. The germline V gene encodes CDR1 SEHNR and CDR2 FQNEAQ (reference sequence). This CDR3 has 16 amino acids. Here the CDR3 DNA reads TGTGCCAGCAGCTTATCAGGGGCGGAAGCTAACTATGGCTACACCTTC. This codes for CASSLSGAEANYGYTF.

V is TRBV18 and J is TRBJ1-6, with TRBD1 as a possible D gene (5 bases). The V and J ends lost 3 bases and 5 bases respectively, with 11 bases between them. This CDR3 is built from 15 residues. CDR1 is KGHSH and CDR2 is LQKENI in the germline V gene. DNA of the CDR3: TGTGCCAGCTCACCTTGGACACAAGATAATTCACCCCTCCACTTT. It specifies CASSPWTQDNSPLHF. The full variable domain, completed using reference TRBV18 and TRBJ1-6, is NAGVMQNPRHLVRRRGQEARLRCSPMKGHSHVYWYRQLPEEGLKFMVYLQKENIIDESGMPKERFSAEFPKEGPSILRIQQVVRGDSAAYFCASSPWTQDNSPLHFGNGTRLTVT.

The chain is built from TRBV7-8 and TRBJ2-5, with a tentative D call TRBD2 (6 bases). The germline CDR1 and CDR2 sequences are SGHVS and FQNEAQ. The CDR3 loop spans 15 amino acids. V lost 4 bases and J lost 2, with 14 bases in between. Written as DNA, the CDR3 is TGTGCCAGCAGCTCAGCTGGACTATGGCAAGAGACCCAGTACTTC. Amino acids: CASSSAGLWQETQYF.

This clone was counted a few times. CDR3 DNA sequence: TGTGCCAGCAGCTCGGACAAGTGGGTATACAATGAGCAGTTCTTC. This encodes CASSSDKWVYNEQFF. The chain couples TRBV5-4 to TRBJ2-1, with D possibly matching TRBD1 (5 bases). Germline CDR1 and CDR2: SGHNT and YYREEE (reference sequence). This CDR3 region has 15 residues. Trimming removed 3 bases at V and 4 bases at J, with 14 bases between.

About this clone: This same CDR3 is encoded by further DNA sequences in the sample. This rearrangement joins TRBV5-1 to TRBJ2-1, with 8 bases that match TRBD2. The CDR3 contains 14 residues. Germline assignment: CDR1 SGHRS and CDR2 YFSETQ. Germline trimming cut 4 bases from V and 4 bases from J; bases unmatched to any gene: 4. In DNA, the CDR3 is TGCGCCAGCAGCCCTTCGGGAGGGTACAATGAGCAGTTCTTC. Protein sequence: CASSPSGGYNEQFF.

The chain uses TRBV28 and TRBJ1-5, with D maybe TRBD1 (5 bases). V lost 4 bases to trimming and J lost 0 bases, with 13 bases between them. Germline CDR1 MDHEN, CDR2 SYDVKM. CDR3 length: 16 amino acids. The CDR3 loop reads CASSSPGQGSNQPQHF. The CDR3 DNA follows: TGTGCCAGCAGTTCGCCCGGACAAGGTAGCAATCAGCCCCAGCATTTT.

V is TRBV11-2 and J is TRBJ1-5, with TRBD1 identical over 8 bases. V shed 6 bases and J 2 bases; nucleotides not matched to a gene: 9. The CDR3 runs 16 residues. CDR1 and CDR2 from the germline V gene are SGHAT and FQNNGV. This CDR3 is CASSSQGGIRNQPQHF. CDR3 bases: TGTGCCAGCAGTTCACAGGGGGGAATACGCAATCAGCCCCAGCATTTT.

Notes on this clone: Other DNA sequences in the sample encode the same CDR3. DNA of the CDR3: TGTGCCAGCAGCCCCAGCGGGGGGGGAGAGACCCAGTACTTC. This codes for CASSPSGGGETQYF. The rearrangement uses TRBV7-9 and TRBJ2-5; 10 bases are shared with TRBD2. J was trimmed by 4 bases and V by 5 bases; bases with no gene match: 4. CDR3 length equals 14 residues. Germline lookup yields CDR1 SEHNR and CDR2 FQNEAQ (reference sequence). The full variable domain, with the rest looked up from reference TRBV7-9 and TRBJ2-5, is DTGVSQNPRHKITKRGQNVTFRCDPISEHNRLYWYRQTLGQGPEFLTYFQNEAQLEKSRLLSDRFSAERPKGSFSTLEIQRTEQGDSAMYLCASSPSGGGETQYFGPGTRLLVL.

V gene TRBV3-1 (or the pseudogene TRBV3-2) combines with J gene TRBJ2-3; TRBD2 matches 11 bases. The length of the CDR3 is 17 residues. V shed 0 bases, J shed 3 bases, and the junction held 5 bases outside the gene matches. Germline V CDR1 and CDR2: LGHDT, YNNKEL (reference sequence). For the CDR3, the DNA is TGTGCCAGCAGCCAAGACCCCCTAGCGGGGGGAACAGATACGCAGTATTTT. Translation gives CASSQDPLAGGTDTQYF.

The chain is built from TRBV19 and TRBJ1-4, with no clear D. CDR1 and CDR2 (germline): LNHDA, SQIVND (reference sequence). Trimming removed 5 bases from V and 4 bases from J, with 11 bases in between. CDR3 size: 14 residues. The CDR3 here is CASSQQSLNEKLFF. The CDR3 DNA reads TGTGCCAGTAGTCAACAGAGCCTTAATGAAAAACTGTTTTTT.

The chain employs TRBV18 and TRBJ1-2; D is unclear. The CDR3 totals 11 residues. Germline V gene sequence: CDR1 KGHSH, CDR2 LQKENI. V lost 6 bases and J 3 bases, leaving 5 bases between the germline ends. CDR3 sequence reads: CASSPDYGYTF. CDR3 nucleotide sequence: TGTGCCAGCTCCCCCGACTATGGCTACACCTTC.

This clone was picked up one time. This chain joins TRBV6-5 and TRBJ2-1, with D possibly being TRBD1 (6 bases). CDR3 length: 16 residues. Germline V CDR1 and CDR2: MNHEY, SVGAGI. The V gene lost 4 bases and the J gene lost 0 bases, with 13 bases spanning the gap. The CDR3 region has the DNA TGTGCCAGCAGTTCACATGGGGGCAGCTCCTACAATGAGCAGTTCTTC. It encodes CASSSHGGSSYNEQFF.